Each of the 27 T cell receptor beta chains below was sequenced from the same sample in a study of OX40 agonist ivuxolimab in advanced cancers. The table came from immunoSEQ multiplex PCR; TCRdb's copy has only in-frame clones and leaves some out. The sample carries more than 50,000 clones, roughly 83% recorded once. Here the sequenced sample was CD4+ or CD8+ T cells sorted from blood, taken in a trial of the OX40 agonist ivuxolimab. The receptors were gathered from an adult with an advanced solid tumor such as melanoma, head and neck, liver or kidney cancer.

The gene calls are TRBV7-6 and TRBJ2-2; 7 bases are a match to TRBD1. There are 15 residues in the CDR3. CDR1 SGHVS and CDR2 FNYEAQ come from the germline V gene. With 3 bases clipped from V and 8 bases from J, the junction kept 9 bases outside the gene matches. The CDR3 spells CASSLQDRAAGELFF. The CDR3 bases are TGTGCCAGCAGCTTGCAAGACAGGGCGGCTGGGGAGCTGTTTTTT.

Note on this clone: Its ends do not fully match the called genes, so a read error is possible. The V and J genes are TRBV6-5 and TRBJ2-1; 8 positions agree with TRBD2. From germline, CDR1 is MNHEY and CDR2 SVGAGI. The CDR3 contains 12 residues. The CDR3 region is CASRTGTRAELF. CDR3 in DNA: TGTGCCAGCAGAACCGGGACTAGGGCGGAGCTCTTC.

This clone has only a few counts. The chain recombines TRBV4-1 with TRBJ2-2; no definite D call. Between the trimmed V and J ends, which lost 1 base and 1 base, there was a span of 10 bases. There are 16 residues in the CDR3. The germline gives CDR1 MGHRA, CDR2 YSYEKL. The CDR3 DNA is TGCGCCAGCAGCCAAGGTAATAGGCAGAACACCGGGGAGCTGTTTTTT. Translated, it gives CASSQGNRQNTGELFF.

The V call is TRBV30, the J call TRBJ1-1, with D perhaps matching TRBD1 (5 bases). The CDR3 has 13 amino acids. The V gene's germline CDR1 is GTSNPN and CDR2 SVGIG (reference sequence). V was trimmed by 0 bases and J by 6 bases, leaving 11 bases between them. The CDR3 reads CAWSVVWDAEAFF. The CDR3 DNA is TGTGCCTGGAGTGTAGTTTGGGACGCTGAAGCTTTCTTT.

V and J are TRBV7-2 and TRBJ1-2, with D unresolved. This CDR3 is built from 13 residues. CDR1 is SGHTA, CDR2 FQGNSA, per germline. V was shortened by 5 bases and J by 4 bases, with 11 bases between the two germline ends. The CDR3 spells CASSTREGYGYTF. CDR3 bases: TGTGCCAGCAGCACTAGGGAGGGCTATGGCTACACCTTC.

CDR3 bases: TGTGCCAGCTACGGCAGGGGAAGCTCCTACAATGAGCAGTTCTTC. This gives the protein CASYGRGSSYNEQFF. V and J are TRBV6-1 and TRBJ2-1; maybe TRBD1 (6 bases). This CDR3 comprises 15 residues. Deletions cut 8 bases from V and 0 bases from J, with 14 bases between. Germline V gene sequence: CDR1 MNHNS, CDR2 SASEGT.

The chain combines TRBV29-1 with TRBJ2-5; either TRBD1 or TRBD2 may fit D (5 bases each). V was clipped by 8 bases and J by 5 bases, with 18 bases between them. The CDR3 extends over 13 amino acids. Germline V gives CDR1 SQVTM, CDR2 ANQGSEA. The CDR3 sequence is CSISGTGGETQYF. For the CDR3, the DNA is TGCAGCATCTCAGGGACGGGTGGGGAGACCCAGTACTTC.

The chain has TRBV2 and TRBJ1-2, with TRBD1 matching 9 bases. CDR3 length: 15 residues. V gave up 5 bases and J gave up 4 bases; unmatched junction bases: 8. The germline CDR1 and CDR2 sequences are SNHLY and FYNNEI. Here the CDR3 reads CASSKTGGSGYGYTF. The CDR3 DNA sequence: TGTGCCAGCAGTAAGACAGGGGGTTCTGGCTATGGCTACACCTTC.

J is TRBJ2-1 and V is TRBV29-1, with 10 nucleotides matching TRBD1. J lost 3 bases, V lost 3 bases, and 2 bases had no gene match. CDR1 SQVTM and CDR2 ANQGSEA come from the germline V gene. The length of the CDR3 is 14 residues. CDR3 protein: CSVDGTGVYNEQFF. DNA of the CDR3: TGCAGCGTTGATGGGACAGGGGTCTACAATGAGCAGTTCTTC.

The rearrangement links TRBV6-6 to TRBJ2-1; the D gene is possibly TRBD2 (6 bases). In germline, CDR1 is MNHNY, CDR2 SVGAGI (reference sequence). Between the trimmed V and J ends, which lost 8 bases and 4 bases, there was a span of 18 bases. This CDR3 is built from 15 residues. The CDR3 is CASVGGRVAYNEQFF. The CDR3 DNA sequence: TGTGCCAGCGTAGGAGGGCGGGTGGCTTACAATGAGCAGTTCTTC.

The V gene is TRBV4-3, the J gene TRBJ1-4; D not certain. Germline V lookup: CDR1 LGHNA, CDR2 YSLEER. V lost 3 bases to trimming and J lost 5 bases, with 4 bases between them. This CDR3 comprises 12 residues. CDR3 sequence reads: CASSHGNEKLFF. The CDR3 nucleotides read TGCGCCAGCAGCCATGGAAATGAAAAACTGTTTTTT.

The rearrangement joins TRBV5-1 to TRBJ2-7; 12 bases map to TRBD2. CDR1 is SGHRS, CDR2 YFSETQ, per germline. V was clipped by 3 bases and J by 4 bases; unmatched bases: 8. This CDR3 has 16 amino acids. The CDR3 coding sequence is TGCGCCAGCAGCTCCCTGACTAGCGGGGGAGGGTACGAGCAGTACTTC. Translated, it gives CASSSLTSGGGYEQYF. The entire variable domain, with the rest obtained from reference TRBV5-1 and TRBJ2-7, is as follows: KAGVTQTPRYLIKTRGQQVTLSCSPISGHRSVSWYQQTPGQGLQFLFEYFSETQRNKGNFPGRFSGRQFSNSRSEMNVSTLELGDSALYLCASSSLTSGGGYEQYFGPGTRLTVT.

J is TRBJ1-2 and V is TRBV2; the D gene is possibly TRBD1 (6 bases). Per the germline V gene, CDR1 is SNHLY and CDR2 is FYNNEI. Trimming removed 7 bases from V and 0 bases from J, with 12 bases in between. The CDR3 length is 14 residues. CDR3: CASTFDRTNYGYTF. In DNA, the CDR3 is TGTGCCAGCACTTTCGACAGGACTAACTATGGCTACACCTTC.

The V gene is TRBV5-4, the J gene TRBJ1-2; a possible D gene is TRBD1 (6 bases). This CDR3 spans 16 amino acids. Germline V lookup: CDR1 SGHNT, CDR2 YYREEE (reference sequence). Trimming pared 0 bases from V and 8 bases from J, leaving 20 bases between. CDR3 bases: TGTGCCAGCAGCTTGGGTCAAAGCATACAGGGTGTCGGCTACACCTTC. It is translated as CASSLGQSIQGVGYTF.

This chain's CDR3 is CASSLGAAPWDEQFF. Written as DNA, the CDR3 is TGTGCCAGCAGCTTAGGGGCGGCCCCTTGGGATGAGCAGTTCTTC. The chain has TRBV7-9 and TRBJ2-1; D is undetermined. Germline V CDR1 and CDR2: SEHNR, FQNEAQ (reference sequence). V lost 1 base and J lost 8, with 15 bases in between. CDR3 length: 15 residues.

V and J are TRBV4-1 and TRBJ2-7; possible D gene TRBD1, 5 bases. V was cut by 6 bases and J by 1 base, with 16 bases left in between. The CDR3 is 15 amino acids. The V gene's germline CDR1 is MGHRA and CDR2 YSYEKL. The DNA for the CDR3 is TGCGCCAGCAGTGAAGACAGCTTTATATCCTACGAGCAGTACTTC. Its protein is CASSEDSFISYEQYF.

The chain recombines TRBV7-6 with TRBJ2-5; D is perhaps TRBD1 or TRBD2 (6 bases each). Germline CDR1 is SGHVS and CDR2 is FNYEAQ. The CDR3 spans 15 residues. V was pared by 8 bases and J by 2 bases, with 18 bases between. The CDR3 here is CASSSGGTLQETQYF. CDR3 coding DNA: TGTGCCAGCTCCTCTGGGGGGACACTTCAAGAGACCCAGTACTTC.

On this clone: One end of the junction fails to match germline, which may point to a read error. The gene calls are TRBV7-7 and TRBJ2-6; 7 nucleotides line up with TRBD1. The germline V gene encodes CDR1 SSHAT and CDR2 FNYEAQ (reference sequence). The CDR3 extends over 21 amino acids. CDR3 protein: CASSLVAYRQGVNSGANVLTF. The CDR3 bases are TGTGCTAGCAGCTTAGTAGCCTATAGACAGGGAGTTAACTCTGGGGCCAACGTCCTGACTTTC.

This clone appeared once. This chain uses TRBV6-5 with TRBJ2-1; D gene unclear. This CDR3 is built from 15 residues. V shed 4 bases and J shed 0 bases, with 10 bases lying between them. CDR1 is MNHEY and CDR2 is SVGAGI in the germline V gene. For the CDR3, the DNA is TGTGCCAGCAGTTTCCGCTGGAGCTCCTACAATGAGCAGTTCTTC. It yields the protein CASSFRWSSYNEQFF.

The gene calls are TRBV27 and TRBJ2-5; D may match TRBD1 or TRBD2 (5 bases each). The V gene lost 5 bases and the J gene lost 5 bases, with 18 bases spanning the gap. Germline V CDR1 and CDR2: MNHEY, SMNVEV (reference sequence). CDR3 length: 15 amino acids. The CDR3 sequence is CASSPGPMVFETQYF. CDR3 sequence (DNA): TGTGCCAGCAGTCCGGGACCCATGGTTTTTGAGACCCAGTACTTC.

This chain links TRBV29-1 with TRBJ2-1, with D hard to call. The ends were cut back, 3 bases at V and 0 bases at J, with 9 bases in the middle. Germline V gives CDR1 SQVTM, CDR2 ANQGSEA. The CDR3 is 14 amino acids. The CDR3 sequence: CSVEADLSYNEQFF. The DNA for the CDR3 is TGCAGCGTTGAGGCAGACCTCTCCTACAATGAGCAGTTCTTC.

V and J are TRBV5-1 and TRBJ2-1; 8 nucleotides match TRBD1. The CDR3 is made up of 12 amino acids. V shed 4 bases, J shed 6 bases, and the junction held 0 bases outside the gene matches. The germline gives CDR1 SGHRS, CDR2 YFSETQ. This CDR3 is CASSGQGNEQFF. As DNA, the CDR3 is TGCGCCAGCAGCGGACAGGGCAATGAGCAGTTCTTC.

This chain's CDR3 is CASSPRGGNYGYTF. In DNA, the CDR3 is TGTGCCAGCAGCCCCCGTGGGGGTAACTATGGCTACACCTTC. The V gene is TRBV11-3, the J gene TRBJ1-2, with a tentative D call TRBD1 (5 bases). The V gene lost 5 bases and the J gene lost 1 base, with 11 bases spanning the gap. The CDR3 has 14 residues. Germline V gives CDR1 SGHNT, CDR2 YENEEA.

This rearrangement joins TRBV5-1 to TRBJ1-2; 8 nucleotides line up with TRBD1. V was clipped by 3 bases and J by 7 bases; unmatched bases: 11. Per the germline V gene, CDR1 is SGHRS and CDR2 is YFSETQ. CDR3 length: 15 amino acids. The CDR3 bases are TGCGCCAGCAGCTCTACAGGGGGATTTCAGGTTGGCTACACCTTC. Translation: CASSSTGGFQVGYTF. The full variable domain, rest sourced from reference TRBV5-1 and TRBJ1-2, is KAGVTQTPRYLIKTRGQQVTLSCSPISGHRSVSWYQQTPGQGLQFLFEYFSETQRNKGNFPGRFSGRQFSNSRSEMNVSTLELGDSALYLCASSSTGGFQVGYTFGSGTRLTVV.

CDR3 sequence (DNA): TGTGCCAGCAGCACCCCGGGCGGGAGCACAGATACGCAGTATTTT. Translating it yields CASSTPGGSTDTQYF. The chain couples TRBV5-6 to TRBJ2-3, with a possible D match to TRBD2 (5 bases). The CDR3 is 15 residues long. Trimming cost V 4 bases and J 0 bases, with 12 bases left between them. CDR1 is SGHDT, CDR2 YYEEEE, per germline.

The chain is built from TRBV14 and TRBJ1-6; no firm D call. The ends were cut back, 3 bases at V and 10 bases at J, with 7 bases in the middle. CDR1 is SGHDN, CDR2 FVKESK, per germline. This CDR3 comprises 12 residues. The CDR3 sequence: CASSQDRSPLHF. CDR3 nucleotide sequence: TGTGCCAGCAGCCAGGATCGATCACCCCTCCACTTT.

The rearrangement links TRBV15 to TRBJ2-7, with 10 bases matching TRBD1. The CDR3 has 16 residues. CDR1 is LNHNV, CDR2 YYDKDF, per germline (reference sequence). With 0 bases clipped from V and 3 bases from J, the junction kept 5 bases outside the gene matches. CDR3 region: CATSRDPWTGGYEQYF. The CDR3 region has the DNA TGTGCCACCAGCAGAGATCCTTGGACAGGGGGCTACGAGCAGTACTTC.